This entry lists 10 T cell receptor beta chains sequenced from one sample in a study of cytomegalovirus exposure and HLA in healthy donors. The PCR ran on 60 Vbeta and 13 Jbeta primers. Clones were read by immunoSEQ multiplex PCR, and TCRdb kept only the in-frame ones, dropping some. The sample includes tens of thousands of clones, about 79% of them seen just once. Sample: PBMCs. The origin of the receptors is a man over 45 in good health and CMV-seronegative.

The V and J genes are TRBV5-4 and TRBJ2-1; D is unresolved. Trimming removed 0 bases at V and 5 bases at J, with 12 bases between. This CDR3 has 15 residues. CDR1 is SGHNT, CDR2 YYREEE, per germline (reference sequence). Here the CDR3 reads CASSLALARDNEQFF. The CDR3 DNA reads as TGTGCCAGCAGCTTGGCTCTCGCACGAGACAATGAGCAGTTCTTC. Full variable domain (missing parts from reference TRBV5-4 and TRBJ2-1): ETGVTQSPTHLIKTRGQQVTLRCSSQSGHNTVSWYQQALGQGPQFIFQYYREEENGRGNFPPRFSGLQFPNYSSELNVNALELDDSALYLCASSLALARDNEQFFGPGTRLTVL.

This clone was detected once. The chain uses TRBV4-1 and TRBJ1-2; 11 nucleotides line up with TRBD1. The CDR3 runs to 15 residues. Unmatched junction bases numbered 5, after V lost 5 bases and J lost 3 bases. The V gene's germline CDR1 is MGHRA and CDR2 YSYEKL. Here the CDR3 reads CASSAPGQGDYGYTF. In DNA form, the CDR3 reads TGCGCCAGCAGCGCCCCGGGACAGGGGGACTATGGCTACACCTTC.

The chain is built from TRBV9 and TRBJ2-1; a possible D gene is TRBD1 (5 bases). V was cut by 6 bases and J by 2 bases, with 15 bases left in between. Looked up from germline, CDR1 is SGDLS and CDR2 is YYNGEE. The CDR3 sequence is 15 residues long. This CDR3 reads CASNPSWGPYNEQFF. In DNA, the CDR3 is TGTGCCAGCAATCCTTCATGGGGCCCCTACAATGAGCAGTTCTTC.

DNA for the CDR3: TGTGCCAGCAGCCAACCAGGACTAGGGACAGATACGCAGTATTTT. This translates into CASSQPGLGTDTQYF. This chain joins TRBV5-4 and TRBJ2-3; 7 nucleotides match TRBD2. CDR3 length equals 15 residues. The V gene end was trimmed by 4 bases and the J gene end by 3 bases; junction bases not matched to a gene: 8. Per germline, CDR1 SGHNT and CDR2 YYREEE (reference sequence).

In this sample, this clone turned up a few times. The chain is built from TRBV19 and TRBJ2-3, with D possibly being TRBD2 (5 bases). Germline-derived CDR1 and CDR2 are LNHDA and SQIVND (reference sequence). Trimming shortened V by 3 bases and J by 5 bases, and 27 bases separated the two germline ends. This CDR3 has 19 residues. The CDR3 bases are TGTGCCAGTAGTATTGATCGGGCGCGGCGGAGAGGGTCATTAGATACGCAGTATTTT. Amino acid sequence: CASSIDRARRRGSLDTQYF. Filled out from reference TRBV19 and TRBJ2-3, the complete variable domain reads DGGITQSPKYLFRKEGQNVTLSCEQNLNHDAMYWYRQDPGQGLRLIYYSQIVNDFQKGDIAEGYSVSREKKESFPLTVTSAQKNPTAFYLCASSIDRARRRGSLDTQYFGPGTRLTVL.

The J gene is TRBJ1-1, the V gene TRBV9; tentative D call: TRBD1 (5 bases). This CDR3 has 16 residues. The V end lost 0 bases, the J end lost 2 bases, and 14 bases lay between the germline ends. Germline assignment: CDR1 SGDLS and CDR2 YYNGEE. Here the CDR3 DNA reads TGTGCCAGCAGCGTAGGGGTCGGGGGAGACAACACTGAAGCTTTCTTT. Translated, it gives CASSVGVGGDNTEAFF.

The J gene is TRBJ2-7, the V gene TRBV7-8; 7 nucleotides align to TRBD2. The CDR3 has 13 amino acids. V was clipped by 5 bases and J by 2 bases; unmatched bases: 3. Germline CDR1 and CDR2: SGHVS and FQNEAQ. The CDR3 sequence is CASSRGLTYEQYF. For the CDR3, the DNA is TGTGCCAGCAGCAGGGGACTAACCTACGAGCAGTACTTC.

The rearrangement uses TRBV29-1 and TRBJ2-5; a weak D match, TRBD1 (6 bases). V was cut by 6 bases and J by 6 bases, with 17 bases left in between. From germline, CDR1 is SQVTM and CDR2 ANQGSEA. The CDR3 consists of 13 residues. CDR3 amino acids: CSVALDRSKTQYF. The CDR3 bases are TGCAGCGTGGCCCTGGACAGATCGAAGACCCAGTACTTC. The full variable domain, rest sourced from reference TRBV29-1 and TRBJ2-5, is SAVISQKPSRDICQRGTSLTIQCQVDSQVTMMFWYRQQPGQSLTLIATANQGSEATYESGFVIDKFPISRPNLTFSTLTVSNMSPEDSSIYLCSVALDRSKTQYFGPGTRLLVL.

The chain is built from TRBV7-2 and TRBJ1-2; 10 bases map to TRBD1. The V segment lost 4 bases and the J segment 4 bases; nucleotides outside the gene matches: 6. This CDR3 region has 15 residues. CDR1 and CDR2 from the germline V gene are SGHTA and FQGNSA. CDR3 DNA: TGTGCCAGCAGCTCGAGGACAGGGGGGACCTATGGCTACACCTTC. Protein: CASSSRTGGTYGYTF.

The rearrangement links TRBV28 to TRBJ2-2; D uncertain. CDR1 and CDR2 (germline): MDHEN, SYDVKM. The CDR3 contains 17 residues. Trimming took 5 bases from V and 0 from J, leaving 16 bases between them. Written as DNA, the CDR3 is TGTGCCAGCAGTAGAGACACGTCCTCGCCGAACACCGGGGAGCTGTTTTTT. This codes for CASSRDTSSPNTGELFF. The full variable domain, in which reference TRBV28 and TRBJ2-2 provide the parts outside the CDR3, is DVKVTQSSRYLVKRTGEKVFLECVQDMDHENMFWYRQDPGLGLRLIYFSYDVKMKEKGDIPEGYSVSREKKERFSLILESASTNQTSMYLCASSRDTSSPNTGELFFGEGSRLTVL.